This TCR beta chain is from a study of neoadjuvant nivolumab and ipilimumab in lung cancer. The data were produced by immunoSEQ multiplex PCR, yet TCRdb's version contains in-frame clones alone and is incomplete. The profile shows 15,000 to 20,000 clones, approximately 76% of them singletons. Note on this clone: Its antigen remains unknown.

The study, taken as a whole, reports: Only a single major-pathologic-response sample was available for clonality analysis. Resected-tumor TCR richness correlated positively with pretherapy blood richness.

In germline, CDR1 is MGHDK, CDR2 SYGVNS. The CDR3 contains 14 residues. With 4 bases removed from V and 6 bases from J, the gap between germline ends came to 15 bases. The receptor was derived from an adult with non-small cell lung cancer. Sequencing was performed on tumor tissue, taken after neoadjuvant nivolumab, alone or with ipilimumab, at or shortly before surgery. The chain couples TRBV25-1 to TRBJ1-1; D not certain. CDR3 region: CASSGGPRTAEAFF. In DNA, the CDR3 is TGTGCCAGCAGTGGTGGACCTAGAACGGCTGAAGCTTTCTTT.